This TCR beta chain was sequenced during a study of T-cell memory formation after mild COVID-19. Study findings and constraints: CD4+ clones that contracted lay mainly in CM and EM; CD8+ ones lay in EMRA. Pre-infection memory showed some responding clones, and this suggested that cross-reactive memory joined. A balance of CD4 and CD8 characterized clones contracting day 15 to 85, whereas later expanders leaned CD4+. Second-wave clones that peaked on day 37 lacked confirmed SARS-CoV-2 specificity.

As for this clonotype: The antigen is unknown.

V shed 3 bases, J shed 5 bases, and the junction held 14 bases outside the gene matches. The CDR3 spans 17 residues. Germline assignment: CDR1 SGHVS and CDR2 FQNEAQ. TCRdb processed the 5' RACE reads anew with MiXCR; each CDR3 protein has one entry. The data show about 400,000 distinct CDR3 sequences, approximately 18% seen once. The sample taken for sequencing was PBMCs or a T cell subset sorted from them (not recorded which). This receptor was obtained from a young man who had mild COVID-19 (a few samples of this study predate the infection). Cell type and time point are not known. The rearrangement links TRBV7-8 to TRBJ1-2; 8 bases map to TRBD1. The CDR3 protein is CASSFGGAGTGDYGYTF. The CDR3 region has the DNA TGTGCCAGCAGCTTTGGGGGGGCCGGGACAGGCGATTATGGCTACACCTTC.